This TCR beta chain was sequenced in a study of spatial heterogeneity in lung cancer. The V gene lost 0 bases and the J gene lost 2 bases, with 4 bases spanning the gap. The germline V gene has CDR1 SGDLS and CDR2 YYNGEE. The length of the CDR3 is 13 residues. TCRdb processed the 5' RACE reads anew with MiXCR; each CDR3 protein has one entry. This sample yields 15,000 to 20,000 distinct CDR3 sequences, of which about a fifth are seen a single time; around 19% belongs to the top ten. The time point denotes: sample taken at primary tumor resection. Tumor, nontumor lung or frozen PBMC supplied whole RNA, sequenced without sorting.

The sample in question was PBMCs, obtained at surgery. The chain is built from TRBV9 and TRBJ2-3; D remains ambiguous. This receptor was obtained from a female donor with early-stage non-small cell lung cancer. In nucleotides, the CDR3 is TGTGCCAGCAGCGTAGCCCCCACAGATACGCAGTATTTT. It translates to CASSVAPTDTQYF.